The sequence of this T cell receptor beta chain was determined in a study of T cells in Graves' hyperthyroidism and ophthalmopathy. Points from the study as a whole: A model of 13 V-J features distinguished ophthalmopathy from stable hyperthyroidism. Most expanded thyroid clonotypes above 0.001 also appeared in blood.

Amplified regions were TCR beta CDR3 sequences from RNA transcripts. The primer set for the first-round RT-PCR of the TCR CDR3 was HTBI. TCRdb redid the calling of the multiplex PCR reads with MiXCR, one entry per CDR3 protein. The profile covers about 640,000 distinct CDR3 sequences, with about a fifth appearing a single time and approximately 30% taken by the ten largest. Duration under 3 months, a NOSPECS grade of at least 4, and a Clinical Activity Score of at least 3 characterized the ophthalmopathy patients. The CDR3 runs 13 residues. Deletions cut 1 base from V and 6 bases from J, with 10 bases between. The V gene's germline CDR1 is SEHNR and CDR2 FQNEAQ (reference sequence). In the case of this clonotype: Antigen unknown.

This receptor was taken from a man younger than 45 with Graves' ophthalmopathy. J is TRBJ2-7 and V is TRBV7-9, with D unclear. The sample comprised blood. The DNA for the CDR3 is TGTGCCAGCAGCTTAGGAATAAGTGGCGAGCAGTACTTC. Amino acids: CASSLGISGEQYF.